Here is one TCR beta chain with its context. Between the trimmed V and J ends, which lost 0 bases and 3 bases, there was a span of 11 bases. The CDR3 totals 15 residues. Germline V lookup: CDR1 DFQATT, CDR2 SNEGSKA (reference sequence). Libraries of TCR beta came from iRepertoire HTBI primers plus Arm-PCR of CDR3 regions. Each CDR3 protein is one row after TCRdb ran MiXCR on the multiplex PCR reads. The profile shows approximately 400,000 distinct CDR3 sequences, roughly a quarter of them singletons. These data belong to a study of regulatory T cells in long-lasting Graves disease. The time point denotes: persistent/refractory GD, antithyroid drugs over 5 years with positive TRAb. Construction of the TCR library relied on RNA isolated from PBMCs.

The origin of this receptor is a female donor with Graves disease. The chain joins TRBV20-1 to TRBJ1-4; a weak D match, TRBD1 (5 bases). The specimen comprised peripheral blood mononuclear cells (PBMCs), sampled when the disease was refractory, from a patient treated with antithyroid drugs. CDR3 residues: CSARDGASPNEKLFF. The CDR3 nucleotides are TGCAGTGCTAGAGATGGGGCAAGCCCTAATGAAAAACTGTTTTTT.